A selection of T cell receptor beta chains follows, all from one sample in a study of T cells in localized non-small cell lung cancer. Data came from immunoSEQ multiplex PCR; TCRdb stores just in-frame clones and leaves some out. The data contain approximately 40,000 clones, around 88% of them seen just once; the ten biggest clones take up approximately 6.6%. This material consisted of peripheral blood, taken before any cancer treatment. These receptors all stem from a man between 35 and 75 years old with stage I lung adenocarcinoma. Each CDR3 is given with its conserved first and last residue. The D gene is left open where the match is weak. Only some rows state a clone size, as once, few, many or a class for expanded clones.

j_call: TRBJ2-3
d_call: TRBD2
clone_size: -
v_call: TRBV27
cdr3_nt: TGTGCCAGCACGTTAGCGGGAGGGGTAGATACGCAGTATTTT
cdr3_aa: CASTLAGGVDTQYF

j_call: TRBJ2-1
d_call: TRBD2
clone_size: -
v_call: TRBV28
cdr3_nt: TGTGCCAGCAGTTTGGCTAGCGGGACCAGTGAGCAGTTCTTC
cdr3_aa: CASSLASGTSEQFF

j_call: TRBJ1-5
d_call: -
clone_size: -
v_call: TRBV2
cdr3_nt: TGTGCCAGCACCTCGGGCGGCTCTTACGGTCAGCCCCAGCATTTT
cdr3_aa: CASTSGGSYGQPQHF

j_call: TRBJ2-1
d_call: TRBD2
clone_size: -
v_call: TRBV27
cdr3_nt: TGTGCCAGCAGTTTATCAAGGCGGACTAGCGGGCGATCCTACAATGAGCAGTTCTTC
cdr3_aa: CASSLSRRTSGRSYNEQFF

j_call: TRBJ2-2
d_call: TRBD1
clone_size: -
v_call: TRBV4-3
cdr3_nt: TGCGCCAGCAGACCGACAGGGGTCGACACCGGGGAGCTGTTTTTT
cdr3_aa: CASRPTGVDTGELFF

j_call: TRBJ2-7
d_call: -
clone_size: -
v_call: TRBV27
cdr3_nt: TGTGCCAGCAGTTTTTATGGCGAGCAGTACTTC
cdr3_aa: CASSFYGEQYF

j_call: TRBJ1-1
d_call: -
clone_size: -
v_call: TRBV30
cdr3_nt: TGTGCCTGGAGTGTAGGGGGGAACCCTGAAGCTTTCTTT
cdr3_aa: CAWSVGGNPEAFF

j_call: TRBJ1-1
d_call: -
clone_size: -
v_call: TRBV18
cdr3_nt: TGTGCCAGCTCACCACCGGGCAGGGTGGGCACTGAAGCTTTCTTT
cdr3_aa: CASSPPGRVGTEAFF

j_call: TRBJ2-4
d_call: -
clone_size: -
v_call: TRBV28
cdr3_nt: TGTGCCAGCAGACCTCACTTAGCCAAAAACATTCAGTACTTC
cdr3_aa: CASRPHLAKNIQYF

j_call: TRBJ1-2
d_call: -
clone_size: -
v_call: TRBV6-5
cdr3_nt: TGTGCCAGCAGAGGCGTGGGGGGATATGGCTACACCTTC
cdr3_aa: CASRGVGGYGYTF

j_call: TRBJ2-7
d_call: TRBD2
clone_size: few
v_call: TRBV5-4
cdr3_nt: TGTGCCAGCAGGATAGCGGGACTCCCCCTCGAGCAGTACTTC
cdr3_aa: CASRIAGLPLEQYF

j_call: TRBJ2-7
d_call: -
clone_size: once
v_call: TRBV9
cdr3_nt: TGTGCCAGCAGCCCAACGCCAGGAGTAAACGAGCAGTACTTC
cdr3_aa: CASSPTPGVNEQYF

j_call: TRBJ2-7
d_call: -
clone_size: -
v_call: TRBV20-1
cdr3_nt: TGCAGTGCTTGGACCAGCCCGAATGAGTACTTC
cdr3_aa: CSAWTSPNEYF

j_call: TRBJ2-7
d_call: -
clone_size: -
v_call: TRBV19
cdr3_nt: TGTGCCAGTACAAACCGGTTCTACGAGCAGTACTTC
cdr3_aa: CASTNRFYEQYF

j_call: TRBJ2-7
d_call: -
clone_size: few
v_call: TRBV10-2
cdr3_nt: TGCGCCAGCAACCGCTACGAGCAGTACTTC
cdr3_aa: CASNRYEQYF

j_call: TRBJ2-3
d_call: -
clone_size: -
v_call: TRBV6-1
cdr3_nt: TGTGCCAGCAGTGAAGAGAACGGGGGAAGCACAGATACGCAGTATTTT
cdr3_aa: CASSEENGGSTDTQYF

j_call: TRBJ2-6
d_call: TRBD1
clone_size: -
v_call: TRBV29-1
cdr3_nt: TGCAGCGTTGGACAGGGGGCCGGGGCCAACGTCCTGACTTTC
cdr3_aa: CSVGQGAGANVLTF

j_call: TRBJ1-2
d_call: TRBD1
clone_size: -
v_call: TRBV2
cdr3_nt: TGTGCCAGCAGTGAAGCCGTAGGGGGCTTCTATGGCTACACCTTC
cdr3_aa: CASSEAVGGFYGYTF

j_call: TRBJ2-5
d_call: -
clone_size: -
v_call: TRBV11-3
cdr3_nt: TGTGCCAGCAGTCTCAGCAGGGGCCAAGAGACCCAGTACTTC
cdr3_aa: CASSLSRGQETQYF

j_call: TRBJ2-7
d_call: -
clone_size: once
v_call: TRBV5-1
cdr3_nt: TGCGCCAGCAGCTTGGTTTCAGGGAATGCCTACGAGCAGTACTTC
cdr3_aa: CASSLVSGNAYEQYF

j_call: TRBJ2-3
d_call: TRBD1
clone_size: -
v_call: TRBV7-8
cdr3_nt: TGTGCCAGCAGCTTAGCTCGGACAGGGATAGATACGCAGTATTTT
cdr3_aa: CASSLARTGIDTQYF

j_call: TRBJ2-1
d_call: TRBD2
clone_size: -
v_call: TRBV6-5
cdr3_nt: TGTGCCAGCAGTTACACTAGCGGAGCCTACAATGAGCAGTTCTTC
cdr3_aa: CASSYTSGAYNEQFF

j_call: TRBJ2-6
d_call: -
clone_size: few
v_call: TRBV28
cdr3_nt: TGTGCCAGCAGTTCACGACTGGCCAACGTCCTGACTTTC
cdr3_aa: CASSSRLANVLTF

j_call: TRBJ2-3
d_call: -
clone_size: -
v_call: TRBV7-2
cdr3_nt: TGTGCCAGCAGCTACCACGGGGCTAGTTTGGATACGCAGTATTTT
cdr3_aa: CASSYHGASLDTQYF

j_call: TRBJ1-2
d_call: -
clone_size: few
v_call: TRBV19
cdr3_nt: TGTGCCAGTAGTATCCGGGAACAAGTATATGGCTACACCTTC
cdr3_aa: CASSIREQVYGYTF

j_call: TRBJ1-1
d_call: -
clone_size: -
v_call: TRBV4-3
cdr3_nt: TGCGCCAGCAGCCAAGTCGAGGGGAGCGCTGAAGCTTTCTTT
cdr3_aa: CASSQVEGSAEAFF

j_call: TRBJ1-1
d_call: -
clone_size: -
v_call: TRBV2
cdr3_nt: TGTGCCAGCAGTGATGCGAAGGGATCGGGAACTGAAGCTTTCTTT
cdr3_aa: CASSDAKGSGTEAFF

j_call: TRBJ1-2
d_call: TRBD1
clone_size: -
v_call: TRBV28
cdr3_nt: TGTGCCAGCAGGGGAACGGGGACAGGGATTAACTATGGCTACACCTTC
cdr3_aa: CASRGTGTGINYGYTF

j_call: TRBJ2-7
d_call: -
clone_size: -
v_call: TRBV7-8
cdr3_nt: TGTGCCAGCAGCTTGACCGGGGAAACCTACGAGCAGTACTTC
cdr3_aa: CASSLTGETYEQYF

j_call: TRBJ1-2
d_call: -
clone_size: once
v_call: TRBV29-1
cdr3_nt: TGCAGCGTTGGGAGAGTCAAGTCGACGAACTATGGCTACACCTTC
cdr3_aa: CSVGRVKSTNYGYTF

j_call: TRBJ2-5
d_call: TRBD1
clone_size: few
v_call: TRBV2
cdr3_nt: TGTGCCAGCAGGGCGACAGGGGGCTTCCAAGAGACCCAGTACTTC
cdr3_aa: CASRATGGFQETQYF

j_call: TRBJ2-5
d_call: TRBD2
clone_size: -
v_call: TRBV7-9
cdr3_nt: TGTGCCAGCAGCTTAGGGCTAGCGGGCACCCAAGAGACCCAGTACTTC
cdr3_aa: CASSLGLAGTQETQYF

j_call: TRBJ1-5
d_call: -
clone_size: few
v_call: TRBV7-8
cdr3_nt: TGTGCCAGCAGATTGGGGGCTAGCAATCAGCCCCAGCATTTT
cdr3_aa: CASRLGASNQPQHF

j_call: TRBJ2-1
d_call: TRBD2
clone_size: -
v_call: TRBV28
cdr3_nt: TGTGCCAGCAGACCTCGGGGGGATTACAATGAGCAGTTCTTC
cdr3_aa: CASRPRGDYNEQFF

j_call: TRBJ2-1
d_call: -
clone_size: -
v_call: TRBV7-8
cdr3_nt: TGTGCCAGCAGCTTAGAGAGTGTGTACAATGAGCAGTTCTTC
cdr3_aa: CASSLESVYNEQFF

j_call: TRBJ2-1
d_call: TRBD2
clone_size: -
v_call: TRBV5-1
cdr3_nt: TGCGCCAGCAGCTTGGCTCTTTTTTGGACTAGCGGAGAGGACAATGAGCAGTTCTTC
cdr3_aa: CASSLALFWTSGEDNEQFF

j_call: TRBJ2-1
d_call: -
clone_size: -
v_call: TRBV28
cdr3_nt: TGTGCCAGCAGTTTACATCGGGGAGACTACAATGAGCAGTTCTTC
cdr3_aa: CASSLHRGDYNEQFF

j_call: TRBJ2-1
d_call: -
clone_size: -
v_call: TRBV9
cdr3_nt: TGTGCCAGCAGCGTATCCCGGGACCACAACAATGAGCAGTTCTTC
cdr3_aa: CASSVSRDHNNEQFF

j_call: TRBJ2-7
d_call: -
clone_size: -
v_call: TRBV14
cdr3_nt: TGTGCCAGCAGCCAAACAGGGCGCTACGAGCAGTACTTC
cdr3_aa: CASSQTGRYEQYF

j_call: TRBJ2-7
d_call: -
clone_size: -
v_call: TRBV29-1
cdr3_nt: TGCAGCGTTTGGGCCGGCCGTGACGAGCAGTACTTC
cdr3_aa: CSVWAGRDEQYF

j_call: TRBJ1-5
d_call: -
clone_size: -
v_call: TRBV27
cdr3_nt: TGTGCCAGCAGTTTGGGGGTCAGTCAGCCCCAGCATTTT
cdr3_aa: CASSLGVSQPQHF

j_call: TRBJ1-3
d_call: -
clone_size: medium-sized
v_call: TRBV9
cdr3_nt: TGTGCCAGCAGCCTCCGATGGGGGGGGTCCTCTGGAAACACCATATATTTT
cdr3_aa: CASSLRWGGSSGNTIYF

j_call: TRBJ2-6
d_call: TRBD1
clone_size: -
v_call: TRBV5-1
cdr3_nt: TGCGCCAGCAGCTCCCTAGGGTCGGGACAGGGGGCTGGGGCCAACGTCCTGACTTTC
cdr3_aa: CASSSLGSGQGAGANVLTF

j_call: TRBJ2-2
d_call: -
clone_size: -
v_call: TRBV11-2
cdr3_nt: TGTGCCAGCAGCCACGCCAGCGGGAACACCGGGGAGCTGTTTTTT
cdr3_aa: CASSHASGNTGELFF

j_call: TRBJ2-1
d_call: TRBD2
clone_size: -
v_call: TRBV14
cdr3_nt: TGTGCCAGCAGCCTCCGACATCCGGGACTAGGGTACAATGAGCAGTTCTTC
cdr3_aa: CASSLRHPGLGYNEQFF

j_call: TRBJ1-2
d_call: TRBD1
clone_size: few
v_call: TRBV6-1
cdr3_nt: TGTGCCAGCAGTGTAGGGACAGGGACGTCCGGCTACACCTTC
cdr3_aa: CASSVGTGTSGYTF

j_call: TRBJ1-1
d_call: -
clone_size: -
v_call: TRBV18
cdr3_nt: TGTGCCAGCTCACCACCGGGCCGGGGACATCATGTGAACACTGAAGCTTTCTTT
cdr3_aa: CASSPPGRGHHVNTEAFF

j_call: TRBJ1-4
d_call: -
clone_size: -
v_call: TRBV6-1
cdr3_nt: TGTGCCAGCAGTGAGGGGACCCTCGTGGAAAAACTGTTTTTT
cdr3_aa: CASSEGTLVEKLFF

j_call: TRBJ2-3
d_call: -
clone_size: -
v_call: TRBV29-1
cdr3_nt: TGCAGCGGCGACTCTTTATCGCATACGCAGTATTTT
cdr3_aa: CSGDSLSHTQYF

j_call: TRBJ1-2
d_call: -
clone_size: -
v_call: TRBV6-5
cdr3_nt: TGTGCCAGCAGCGAGCACGGGACGGTCGTAAGCTACACCTTC
cdr3_aa: CASSEHGTVVSYTF

j_call: TRBJ1-5
d_call: TRBD1
clone_size: few
v_call: TRBV19
cdr3_nt: TGTGCCAGTCTAGACAGGGGGCGAATGGGCAATCAGCCCCAGCATTTT
cdr3_aa: CASLDRGRMGNQPQHF

j_call: TRBJ1-1
d_call: TRBD1
clone_size: -
v_call: TRBV5-1
cdr3_nt: TGCGCCAGCAGCTCCGGGACAGGGGGCTGGAGAGTGAACACTGAAGCTTTCTTT
cdr3_aa: CASSSGTGGWRVNTEAFF

j_call: TRBJ2-3
d_call: -
clone_size: -
v_call: TRBV21-1
cdr3_nt: TGTGCCAGCAGCAAAAAAAAACCTATCCCCACAGATACGCAGTATTTT
cdr3_aa: CASSKKKPIPTDTQYF

j_call: TRBJ2-3
d_call: -
clone_size: -
v_call: TRBV20-1
cdr3_nt: TGCAGTGCTCTCTACACAGATACGCAGTATTTT
cdr3_aa: CSALYTDTQYF

j_call: TRBJ1-2
d_call: -
clone_size: -
v_call: TRBV29-1
cdr3_nt: TGCAGCGTTGCGGCAGTCGGCGGCTACACCTTC
cdr3_aa: CSVAAVGGYTF

j_call: TRBJ2-5
d_call: TRBD2
clone_size: -
v_call: TRBV15
cdr3_nt: TGTGCCACCAGCAGGGGGTCAGCGGGAGAAGAGACCCAGTACTTC
cdr3_aa: CATSRGSAGEETQYF

j_call: TRBJ1-1
d_call: TRBD1
clone_size: -
v_call: TRBV5-6
cdr3_nt: TGTGCCAGCAGCTCCGGGACAGGCTTTGAAGCTTTCTTT
cdr3_aa: CASSSGTGFEAFF

j_call: TRBJ1-1
d_call: -
clone_size: -
v_call: TRBV11-2
cdr3_nt: TGTGCCAGCAGCGCTTATCAGCCCGGATATTTGGTGAACACTGAAGCTTTCTTT
cdr3_aa: CASSAYQPGYLVNTEAFF